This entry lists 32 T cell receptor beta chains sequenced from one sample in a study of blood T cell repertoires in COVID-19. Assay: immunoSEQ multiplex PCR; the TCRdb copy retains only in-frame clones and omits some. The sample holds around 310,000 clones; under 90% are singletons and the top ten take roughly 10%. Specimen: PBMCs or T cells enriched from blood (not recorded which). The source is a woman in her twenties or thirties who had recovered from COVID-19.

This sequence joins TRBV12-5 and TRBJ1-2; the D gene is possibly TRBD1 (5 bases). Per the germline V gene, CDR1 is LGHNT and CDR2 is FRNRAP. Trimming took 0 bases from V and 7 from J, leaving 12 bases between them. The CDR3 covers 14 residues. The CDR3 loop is CASGLVPGVVGYTF. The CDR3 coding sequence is TGTGCTAGTGGTTTGGTACCGGGGGTTGTTGGCTACACCTTC.

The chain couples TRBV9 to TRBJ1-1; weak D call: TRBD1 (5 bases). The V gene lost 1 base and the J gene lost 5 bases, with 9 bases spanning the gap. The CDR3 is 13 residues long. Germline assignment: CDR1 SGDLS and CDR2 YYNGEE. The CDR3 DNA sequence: TGTGCCAGCAGCGTATATGGGGGGACTGAAGCTTTCTTT. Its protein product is CASSVYGGTEAFF.

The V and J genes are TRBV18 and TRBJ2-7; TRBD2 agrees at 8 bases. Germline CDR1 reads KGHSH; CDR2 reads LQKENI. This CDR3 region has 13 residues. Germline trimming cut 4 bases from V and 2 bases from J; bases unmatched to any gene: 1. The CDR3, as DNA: TGTGCCAGCTCACAGGGACTAGCCTACGAGCAGTACTTC. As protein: CASSQGLAYEQYF.

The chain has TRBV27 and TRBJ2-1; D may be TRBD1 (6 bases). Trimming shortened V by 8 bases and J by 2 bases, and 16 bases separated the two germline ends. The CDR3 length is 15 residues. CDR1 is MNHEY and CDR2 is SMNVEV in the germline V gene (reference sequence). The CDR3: CASELGGGAYNEQFF. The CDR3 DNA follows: TGTGCCAGCGAGTTAGGGGGTGGGGCCTACAATGAGCAGTTCTTC.

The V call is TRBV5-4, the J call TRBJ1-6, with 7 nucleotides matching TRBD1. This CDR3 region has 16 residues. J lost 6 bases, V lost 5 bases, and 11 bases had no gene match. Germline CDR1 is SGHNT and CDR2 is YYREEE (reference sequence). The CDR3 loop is CASRERQGELNSPLHF. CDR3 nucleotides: TGTGCCAGCAGAGAGAGACAGGGAGAACTTAATTCACCCCTCCACTTT.

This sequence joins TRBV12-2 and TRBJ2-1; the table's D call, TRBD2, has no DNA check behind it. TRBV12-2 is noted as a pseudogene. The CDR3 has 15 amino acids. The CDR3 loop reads CASRSTESSYNEQFF. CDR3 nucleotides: TGTGCAAGTCGCTCGACTGAGAGCTCCTACAATGAGCAGTTCTTC.

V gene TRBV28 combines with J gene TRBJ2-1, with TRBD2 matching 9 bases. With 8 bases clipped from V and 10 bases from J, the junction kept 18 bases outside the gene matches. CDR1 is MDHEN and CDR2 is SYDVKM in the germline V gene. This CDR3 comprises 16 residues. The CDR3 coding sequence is TGTGCCAGCCACCCTCGGGGTAGCGGGAGAATTCTGGAGCAGTTCTTC. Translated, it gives CASHPRGSGRILEQFF.

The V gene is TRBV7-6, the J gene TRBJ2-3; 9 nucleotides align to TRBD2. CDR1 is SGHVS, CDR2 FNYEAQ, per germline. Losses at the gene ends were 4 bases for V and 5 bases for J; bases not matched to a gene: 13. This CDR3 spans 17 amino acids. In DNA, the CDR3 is TGTGCCAGCAGCTCCCGTAGTGGCGGGAGGGCCATAGATACGCAGTATTTT. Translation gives CASSSRSGGRAIDTQYF.

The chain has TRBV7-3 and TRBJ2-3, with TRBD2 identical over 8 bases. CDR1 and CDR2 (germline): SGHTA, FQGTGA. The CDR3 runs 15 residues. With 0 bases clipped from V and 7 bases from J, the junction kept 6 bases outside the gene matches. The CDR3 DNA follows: TGTGCCAGCAGCTTAACCCTAGCGGGTGGTAATACGCAGTATTTT. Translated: CASSLTLAGGNTQYF.

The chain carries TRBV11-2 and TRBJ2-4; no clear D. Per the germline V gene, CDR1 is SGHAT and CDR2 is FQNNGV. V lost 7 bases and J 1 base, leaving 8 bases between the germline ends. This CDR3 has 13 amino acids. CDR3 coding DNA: TGTGCCAGCAAGAGAATGGCCAAAAACATTCAGTACTTC. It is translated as CASKRMAKNIQYF.

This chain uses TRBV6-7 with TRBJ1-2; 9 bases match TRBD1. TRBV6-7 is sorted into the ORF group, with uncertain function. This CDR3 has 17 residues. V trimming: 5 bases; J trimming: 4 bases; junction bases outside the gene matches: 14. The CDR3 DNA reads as TGTGCCAGCAGTATCCGGACAGGGGAAGTTGGAGTCTATGGCTACACCTTC. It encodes CASSIRTGEVGVYGYTF.

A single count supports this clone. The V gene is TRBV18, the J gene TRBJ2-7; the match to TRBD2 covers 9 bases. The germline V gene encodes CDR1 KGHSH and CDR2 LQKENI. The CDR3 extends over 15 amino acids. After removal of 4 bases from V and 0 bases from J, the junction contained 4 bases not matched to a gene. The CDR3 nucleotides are TGTGCCAGCTCACTTATTAGCGGGAGCTCCTACGAGCAGTACTTC. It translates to CASSLISGSSYEQYF.

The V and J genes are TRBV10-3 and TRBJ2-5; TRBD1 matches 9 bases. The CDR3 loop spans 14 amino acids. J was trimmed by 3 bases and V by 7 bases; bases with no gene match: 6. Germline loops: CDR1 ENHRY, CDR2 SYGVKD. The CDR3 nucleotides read TGTGCCATCAATACGGGACAGGGAGAAGAGACCCAGTACTTC. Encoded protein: CAINTGQGEETQYF.

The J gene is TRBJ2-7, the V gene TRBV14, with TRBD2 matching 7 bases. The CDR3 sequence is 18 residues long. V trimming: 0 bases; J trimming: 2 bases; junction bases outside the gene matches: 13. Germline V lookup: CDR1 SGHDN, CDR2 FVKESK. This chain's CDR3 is CASSQDRFSAGATYEQYF. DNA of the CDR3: TGTGCCAGCAGCCAAGATCGGTTTTCGGCGGGAGCCACCTACGAGCAGTACTTC.

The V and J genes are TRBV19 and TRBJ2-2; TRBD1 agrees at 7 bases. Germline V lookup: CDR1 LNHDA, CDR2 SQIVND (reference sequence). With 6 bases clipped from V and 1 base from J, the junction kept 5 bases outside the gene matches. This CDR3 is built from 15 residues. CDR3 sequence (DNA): TGTGCCAGTAGGACAGGGCCGGGGAACACCGGGGAGCTGTTTTTT. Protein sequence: CASRTGPGNTGELFF.

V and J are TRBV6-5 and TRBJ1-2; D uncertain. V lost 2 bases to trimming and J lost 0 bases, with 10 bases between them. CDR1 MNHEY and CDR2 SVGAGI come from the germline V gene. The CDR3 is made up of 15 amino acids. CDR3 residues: CASSYRGSSNYGYTF. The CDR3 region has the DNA TGTGCCAGCAGTTACCGAGGTTCATCTAACTATGGCTACACCTTC.

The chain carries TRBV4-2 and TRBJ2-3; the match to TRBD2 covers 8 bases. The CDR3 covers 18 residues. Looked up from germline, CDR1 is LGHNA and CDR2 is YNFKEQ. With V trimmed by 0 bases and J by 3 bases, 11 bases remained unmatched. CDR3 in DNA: TGTGCCAGCAGCCAAGATCTGAGGGCGGGAGGAGGGACAGATACGCAGTATTTT. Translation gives CASSQDLRAGGGTDTQYF.

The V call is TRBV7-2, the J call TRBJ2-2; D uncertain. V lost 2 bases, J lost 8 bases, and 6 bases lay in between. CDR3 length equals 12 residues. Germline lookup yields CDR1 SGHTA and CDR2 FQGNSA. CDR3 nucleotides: TGTGCCAGCAGCTTAATCATGGGGGAGCTGTTTTTT. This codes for CASSLIMGELFF.

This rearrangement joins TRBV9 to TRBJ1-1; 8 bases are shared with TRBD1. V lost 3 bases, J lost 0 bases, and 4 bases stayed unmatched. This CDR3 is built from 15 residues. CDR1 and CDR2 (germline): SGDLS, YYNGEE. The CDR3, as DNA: TGTGCCAGCAGCGGAGGACAGGGCATGAACACTGAAGCTTTCTTT. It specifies CASSGGQGMNTEAFF.

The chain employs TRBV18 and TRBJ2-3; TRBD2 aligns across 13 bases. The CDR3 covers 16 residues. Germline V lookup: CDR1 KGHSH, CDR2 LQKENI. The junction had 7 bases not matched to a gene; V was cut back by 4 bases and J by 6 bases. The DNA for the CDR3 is TGTGCCAGCTCACGAGGGACTAGCGGGAAAGGGGATACGCAGTATTTT. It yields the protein CASSRGTSGKGDTQYF.

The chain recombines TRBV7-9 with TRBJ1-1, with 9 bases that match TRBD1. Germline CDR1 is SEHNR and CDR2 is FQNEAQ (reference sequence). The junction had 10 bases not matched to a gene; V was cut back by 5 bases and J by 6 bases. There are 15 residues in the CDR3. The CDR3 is CASSPLTDRGAEAFF. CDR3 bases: TGTGCCAGCAGCCCACTCACGGACAGGGGCGCTGAAGCTTTCTTT.

The CDR3 DNA follows: TGCAGTGCTAGTCAACCAGCGGGAGGCGAGCAGTTCTTC. Its translation: CSASQPAGGEQFF. The chain links TRBV20-1 to TRBJ2-1; 9 nucleotides align to TRBD2. Per germline, CDR1 DFQATT and CDR2 SNEGSKA (reference sequence). The CDR3 extends over 13 amino acids. V lost 3 bases to trimming and J lost 10 bases; unmatched junction nucleotides: 7.

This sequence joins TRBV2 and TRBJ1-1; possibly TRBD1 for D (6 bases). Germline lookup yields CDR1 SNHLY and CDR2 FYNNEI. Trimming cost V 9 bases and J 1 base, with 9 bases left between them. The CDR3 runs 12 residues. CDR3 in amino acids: CASKQGNTEAFF. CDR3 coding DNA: TGTGCCAGTAAACAGGGGAACACTGAAGCTTTCTTT.

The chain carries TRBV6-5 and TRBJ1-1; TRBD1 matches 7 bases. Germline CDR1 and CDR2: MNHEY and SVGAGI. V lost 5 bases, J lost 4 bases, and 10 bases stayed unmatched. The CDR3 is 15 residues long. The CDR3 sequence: CASSHGQASSTEAFF. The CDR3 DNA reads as TGTGCCAGCAGTCACGGACAGGCCTCTAGCACTGAAGCTTTCTTT.

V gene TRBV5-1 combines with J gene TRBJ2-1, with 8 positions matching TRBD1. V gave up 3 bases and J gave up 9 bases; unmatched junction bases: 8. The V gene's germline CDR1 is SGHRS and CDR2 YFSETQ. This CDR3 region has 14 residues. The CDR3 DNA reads TGCGCCAGCAGCTACACTACAGGGGGAGGTGAGCAGTTCTTC. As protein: CASSYTTGGGEQFF.

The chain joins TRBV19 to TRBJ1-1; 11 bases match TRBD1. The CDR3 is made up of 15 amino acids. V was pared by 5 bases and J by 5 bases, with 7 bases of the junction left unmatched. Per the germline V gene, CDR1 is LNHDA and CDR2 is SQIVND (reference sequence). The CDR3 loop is CASSGTGQGGTEAFF. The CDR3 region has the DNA TGTGCCAGTAGTGGAACGGGACAGGGGGGTACTGAAGCTTTCTTT.

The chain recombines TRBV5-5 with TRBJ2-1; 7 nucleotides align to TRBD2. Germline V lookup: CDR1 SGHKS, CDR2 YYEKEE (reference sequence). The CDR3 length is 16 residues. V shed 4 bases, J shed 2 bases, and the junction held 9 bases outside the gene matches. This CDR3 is CASSKTLASTYNEQFF. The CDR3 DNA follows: TGTGCCAGCAGCAAAACACTAGCGAGTACCTACAATGAGCAGTTCTTC.

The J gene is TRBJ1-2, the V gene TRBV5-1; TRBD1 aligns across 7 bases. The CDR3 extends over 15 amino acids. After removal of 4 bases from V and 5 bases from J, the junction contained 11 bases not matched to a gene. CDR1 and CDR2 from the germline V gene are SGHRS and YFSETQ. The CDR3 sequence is CASSEKATGEYGYTF. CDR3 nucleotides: TGCGCCAGCAGCGAGAAAGCCACAGGGGAGTATGGCTACACCTTC.

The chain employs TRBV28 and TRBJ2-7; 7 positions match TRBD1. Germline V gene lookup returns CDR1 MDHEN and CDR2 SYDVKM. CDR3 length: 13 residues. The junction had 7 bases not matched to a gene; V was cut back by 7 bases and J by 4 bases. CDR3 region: CASTRDRLYEQYF. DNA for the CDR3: TGTGCCAGCACCCGGGACAGACTTTACGAGCAGTACTTC.

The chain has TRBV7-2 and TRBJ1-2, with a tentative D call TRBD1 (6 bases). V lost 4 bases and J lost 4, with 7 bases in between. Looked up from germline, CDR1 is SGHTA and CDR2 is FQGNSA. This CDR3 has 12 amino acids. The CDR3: CASSSDSYGYTF. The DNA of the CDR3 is TGTGCCAGCAGCTCGGACAGCTATGGCTACACCTTC.

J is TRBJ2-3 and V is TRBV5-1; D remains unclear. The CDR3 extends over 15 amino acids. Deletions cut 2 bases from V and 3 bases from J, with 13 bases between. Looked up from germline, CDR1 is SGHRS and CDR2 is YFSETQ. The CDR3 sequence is CASSFGDRTTDTQYF. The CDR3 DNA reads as TGCGCCAGCAGCTTCGGAGATCGAACGACAGATACGCAGTATTTT.

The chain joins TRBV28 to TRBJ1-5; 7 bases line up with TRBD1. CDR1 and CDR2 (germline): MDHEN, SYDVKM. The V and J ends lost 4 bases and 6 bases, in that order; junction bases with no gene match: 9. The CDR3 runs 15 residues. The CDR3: CASSSTGAGGQPQHF. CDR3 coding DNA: TGTGCCAGCAGTTCTACAGGGGCGGGGGGTCAGCCCCAGCATTTT.